The following is a T cell receptor (beta chain) sequence with its context. Its antigen is unidentified. V was cut by 5 bases and J by 0 bases, with 14 bases left in between. Germline CDR1 is LNHDA and CDR2 is SQIVND (reference sequence). This CDR3 spans 16 amino acids. This entry comes from a study of cytomegalovirus exposure and HLA in healthy donors. Study at large: A previous analysis identified approximately 110 million unique TCR beta sequences derived from around 200 million T cells. General study findings and limits: The authors listed some 150 TCR beta chains as cytomegalovirus-associated.

Researchers ran the PCR with 60 Vbeta and 13 Jbeta primers. The table came from immunoSEQ multiplex PCR; TCRdb's copy has only in-frame clones and leaves some out. The sample shows approximately 54,000 clones, under 90% of them seen only once. The V call is TRBV19, the J call TRBJ1-5, with D unclear. The TCR sequence derives from a woman younger than 30 in good health and CMV-seronegative. Sequences were obtained from PBMCs. The CDR3 sequence: CASSLSAENSNQPQHF. The CDR3, as DNA: TGTGCCAGTAGTTTGTCCGCAGAAAATAGCAATCAGCCCCAGCATTTT. Complete variable domain (other parts from reference TRBV19 and TRBJ1-5): DGGITQSPKYLFRKEGQNVTLSCEQNLNHDAMYWYRQDPGQGLRLIYYSQIVNDFQKGDIAEGYSVSREKKESFPLTVTSAQKNPTAFYLCASSLSAENSNQPQHFGDGTRLSIL.